This T cell receptor beta chain was recorded in a study of human T cells and chemical hapten exposure. J was trimmed by 7 bases and V by 7 bases; bases with no gene match: 7. There are 14 residues in the CDR3. The library labeled individual cDNA molecules by adding unique molecular identifiers to them. MiXCR was run by TCRdb on the RACE reads, yielding one entry per CDR3 protein. This table has about 83,000 distinct CDR3 sequences, around 7% appearing once. This sample's time point: patch test 1, 2 weeks after DPC sensitization. Treatment here: therapeutic diphenylcyclopropenone sensitization with weekly scalp DPC.

This material consisted of whole blood, taken in connection with sensitization to the hapten diphenylcyclopropenone (DPC). V gene TRBV12-3 or TRBV12-4 combines with J gene TRBJ1-6; 7 bases fit TRBD1. The origin of this receptor is a woman younger than 45 with alopecia areata. Some clones in this sample may be carry-over from other donors' samples. CDR3 coding DNA: TGTGCCAGCACCAGGACAGGCGGGAATTCACCCCTCCACTTT. Its protein is CASTRTGGNSPLHF.